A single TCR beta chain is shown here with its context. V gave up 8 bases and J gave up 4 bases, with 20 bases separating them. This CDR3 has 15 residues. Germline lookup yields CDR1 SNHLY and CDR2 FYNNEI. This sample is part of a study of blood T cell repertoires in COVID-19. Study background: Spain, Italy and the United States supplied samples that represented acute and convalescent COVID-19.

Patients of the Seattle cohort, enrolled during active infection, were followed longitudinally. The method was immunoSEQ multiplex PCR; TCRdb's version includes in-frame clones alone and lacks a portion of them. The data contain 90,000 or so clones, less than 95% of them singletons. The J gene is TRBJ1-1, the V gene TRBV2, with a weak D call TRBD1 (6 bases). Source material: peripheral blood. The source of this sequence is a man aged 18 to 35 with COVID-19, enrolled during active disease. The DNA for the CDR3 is TGTGCCAGCTTACGTTGGGCGGAAGGGGGCACTGAAGCTTTCTTT. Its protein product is CASLRWAEGGTEAFF.